Listed below are T cell receptor beta chains from one sample, sequenced in a study of T-cell reconstitution after alpha-beta-depleted transplantation in children. In TCRdb, the PCR reads were re-called with MiXCR into one record per CDR3 protein. The sample contains 250,000 to 300,000 distinct CDR3 sequences, just over 7.5% of which appear only once. Sequenced material: peripheral blood, taken 360 days after TCRalphabeta/CD19-depleted stem cell transplant. The receptors were gathered from a female patient under 10 years old who had a stem cell transplant for Fanconi anemia, so the T cells may come from the graft donor. Both conserved end residues are part of each CDR3. D genes are given only for firm matches.

V	D	J	CDR3
TRBV27	-	TRBJ1-2	CASSPLVENYGYTF
TRBV5-6	-	TRBJ2-7	CASSVLRVMNEQYF
TRBV4-1	-	TRBJ2-1	CATQRLLPGHNEQFF
TRBV28	-	TRBJ1-1	CASSLFTAEAFF
TRBV28	-	TRBJ2-5	CASSFRARVPETQYF
TRBV9	-	TRBJ2-7	CASSVGDRGGYEQYF
TRBV6-2/TRBV6-3	TRBD1	TRBJ1-1	CASTEGGAGTEAFF
TRBV7-6	-	TRBJ1-6	CASSRGPRGRDNSPLHF
TRBV7-9	-	TRBJ2-1	CASSPERTYNEQFF
TRBV13	-	TRBJ2-7	CASSSRDISSYEQYF
TRBV12-3/TRBV12-4	TRBD1	TRBJ2-5	CASSLEGGLFETQYF
TRBV6-5	-	TRBJ2-3	CASSSEITDTQYF
TRBV20-1	-	TRBJ1-2	CSARDISYGYTF
TRBV20-1	-	TRBJ2-3	CSARDPSASTDTQYF
TRBV4-3	-	TRBJ2-3	CASSQISADTQYF
TRBV29-1	-	TRBJ2-1	CSVERSTSGEQFF
TRBV20-1	TRBD2	TRBJ2-1	CSARDFSGEAYNEQFF
TRBV24-1	-	TRBJ2-7	CATSDPLGPSTAQYF
TRBV3-1	-	TRBJ2-5	CASSRLVAGQLKETQYF
TRBV7-9	TRBD2	TRBJ2-7	CASSWATSGGGRATSDYEQYF
TRBV5-1	-	TRBJ1-1	CASSFIGRATEAFF
TRBV12-3/TRBV12-4	TRBD1	TRBJ2-5	CASSSGQGAQYF
TRBV18	-	TRBJ2-7	CASSRTPGVLYEQYF
TRBV6-1	-	TRBJ1-6	CASKKYGVHEAALHF
TRBV5-1	-	TRBJ2-2	CASSSDWITGELFF
TRBV12-3/TRBV12-4	-	TRBJ2-6	CASTFGTGANVLTF
TRBV5-1	-	TRBJ1-5	CASSLGQKNQPQHF
TRBV29-1	-	TRBJ1-1	CSVQRNTEAFF
TRBV20-1	-	TRBJ1-2	CSASTHYGYTF